This paragraph covers one T cell receptor beta chain sequence. The sample comes from a study of blood T cell repertoires in COVID-19. Study-level background: Specimens from acute and convalescent COVID-19 originated in the United States, Italy and Spain. T cells, B-cell-depleted T cells, or PBMCs provided the cDNA or gDNA that served as material.

Under the authors' procedure: Reference gene primer amplification gave estimated nucleated cell counts. Profiling relied on immunoSEQ multiplex PCR, and the TCRdb table lists in-frame clones only, not all of them. V, J and clone size reflect that table, while D and trimming were determined from the DNA. Here the sample spans about 190,000 clones, around 89% being singletons. The germline gives CDR1 LGHNA, CDR2 YNFKEQ. V gave up 1 base and J gave up 2 bases; unmatched junction bases: 6. This CDR3 has 17 amino acids. The receptor was isolated from a middle-aged man with active or convalescent COVID-19. This chain uses TRBV4-2 with TRBJ2-1, with 9 bases that match TRBD1. Sequencing input: peripheral blood. This CDR3 reads CASSQGHTGGTYNEQFF. For the CDR3, the DNA is TGTGCCAGCAGCCAAGGGCACACAGGGGGCACCTACAATGAGCAGTTCTTC.